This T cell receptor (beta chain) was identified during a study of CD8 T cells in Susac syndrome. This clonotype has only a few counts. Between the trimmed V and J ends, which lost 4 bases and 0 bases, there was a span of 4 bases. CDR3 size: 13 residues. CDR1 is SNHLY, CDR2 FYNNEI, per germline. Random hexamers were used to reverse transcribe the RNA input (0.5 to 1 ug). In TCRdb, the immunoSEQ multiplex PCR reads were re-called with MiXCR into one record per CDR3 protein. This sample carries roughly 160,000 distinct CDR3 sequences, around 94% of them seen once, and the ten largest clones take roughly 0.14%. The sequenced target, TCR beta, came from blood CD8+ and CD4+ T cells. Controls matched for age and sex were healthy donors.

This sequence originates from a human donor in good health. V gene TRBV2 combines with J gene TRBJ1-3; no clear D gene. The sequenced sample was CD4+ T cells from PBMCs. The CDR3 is CASSGGSGNTIYF. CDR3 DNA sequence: TGTGCCAGCAGTGGGGGCTCTGGAAACACCATATATTTT.